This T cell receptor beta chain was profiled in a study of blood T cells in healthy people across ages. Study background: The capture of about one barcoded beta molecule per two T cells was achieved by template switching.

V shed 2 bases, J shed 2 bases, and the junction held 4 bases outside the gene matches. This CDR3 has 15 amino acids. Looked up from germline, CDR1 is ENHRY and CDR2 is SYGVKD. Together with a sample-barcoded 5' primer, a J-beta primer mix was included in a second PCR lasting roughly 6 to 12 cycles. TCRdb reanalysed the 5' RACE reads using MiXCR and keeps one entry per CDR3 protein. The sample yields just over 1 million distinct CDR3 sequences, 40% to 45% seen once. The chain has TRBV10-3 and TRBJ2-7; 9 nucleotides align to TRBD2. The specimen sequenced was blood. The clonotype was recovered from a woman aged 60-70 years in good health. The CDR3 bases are TGTGCCATCAGTGAGGGGCTAGCGGGGACCTACGAGCAGTACTTC. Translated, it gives CAISEGLAGTYEQYF.